The rows below give T cell receptor beta chains drawn from one sample of a study of response to subunit inactivated influenza vaccine. TCRdb used MiXCR to reprocess the RT-PCR reads, holding one entry per CDR3 protein. The data show under 750,000 distinct CDR3 sequences, 10% to 15% seen once. The specimen comprised PBMCs from blood, sampled on the day of vaccination. The receptors originated from a man aged 50-59 years who received an inactivated influenza vaccine. The CDR3 runs from the conserved cysteine through the conserved F or W. The D gene is left open where the match is weak. Size is omitted from some rows. Given values are once, few, many or a class for expanded clones.

cdr3_nt cdr3_aa v_call clone_size j_call d_call
TGCAGCGTTGAGTTCGGGACTAGAGAGCAGTACTTC CSVEFGTREQYF TRBV29-1 many TRBJ2-7 TRBD2
TGTGCCATCAACGGACAGGCGGAAGAGACCCAGTACTTC CAINGQAEETQYF TRBV10-3 many TRBJ2-5 TRBD1
TGTGCCAGCAGGACCCTTCGACTAGCGGGCTTGGCAGATACGCAGTATTTT CASRTLRLAGLADTQYF TRBV11-2 few TRBJ2-3 TRBD2
TGCGCCAGCAGCTTGGTTACGGGAGGAGGGGGCTACACCTTC CASSLVTGGGGYTF TRBV5-1 NA TRBJ1-2 NA
TGTGCCAGCAGGTTAGCGGGGGGAGATTTCTTC CASRLAGGDFF TRBV28 NA TRBJ2-1 TRBD2
TGTGCCAGCAGCGCCGCTAGCGGGCATTCCTACGAGCAGTACTTC CASSAASGHSYEQYF TRBV4-2 few TRBJ2-7 TRBD2
TGTGCCAGCAGCGTGGGGGCCTTCAGCACAGATACGCAGTATTTT CASSVGAFSTDTQYF TRBV9 few TRBJ2-3 NA
TGTGCCAGCAGCGCTAATATTGCGGGGGGCGTATTTGGGGGCTACACCTTC CASSANIAGGVFGGYTF TRBV28 many TRBJ1-2 NA
TGCAGTGCTAGAGATGGGAGCCTGGCTCATGAGCAGTTCTTC CSARDGSLAHEQFF TRBV20-1 few TRBJ2-1 NA
TGTGCCAGCAGTTTATTCTTCAAAACCGGGACAAAACTAGCGGGGGTGACGACCTACGAGCAGTACTTC CASSLFFKTGTKLAGVTTYEQYF TRBV28 NA TRBJ2-7 TRBD2
TGTGCCAGCAAGATACTAGCGGGAGTCCACAATGAGCAGTTCTTC CASKILAGVHNEQFF TRBV6-5 few TRBJ2-1 TRBD2
TGTGCCAGCAGCTCGCTTGACAGCCCTAACAATCAGCCCCAGCATTTT CASSSLDSPNNQPQHF TRBV7-8 few TRBJ1-5 NA
TGCAGTGCGAAAGACCTCGACAGATCCACCGGGGAGCTGTTTTTT CSAKDLDRSTGELFF TRBV20-1 NA TRBJ2-2 NA
TGTGCCAGCAGTTTAGTGGCAGGGGTACTGATTCACGAGCAGTACTTC CASSLVAGVLIHEQYF TRBV12-3/TRBV12-4 few TRBJ2-7 NA
TGTGCCAGCAGCTTGTACAGCTACAATGAGCAGTTCTTC CASSLYSYNEQFF TRBV5-6 many TRBJ2-1 NA